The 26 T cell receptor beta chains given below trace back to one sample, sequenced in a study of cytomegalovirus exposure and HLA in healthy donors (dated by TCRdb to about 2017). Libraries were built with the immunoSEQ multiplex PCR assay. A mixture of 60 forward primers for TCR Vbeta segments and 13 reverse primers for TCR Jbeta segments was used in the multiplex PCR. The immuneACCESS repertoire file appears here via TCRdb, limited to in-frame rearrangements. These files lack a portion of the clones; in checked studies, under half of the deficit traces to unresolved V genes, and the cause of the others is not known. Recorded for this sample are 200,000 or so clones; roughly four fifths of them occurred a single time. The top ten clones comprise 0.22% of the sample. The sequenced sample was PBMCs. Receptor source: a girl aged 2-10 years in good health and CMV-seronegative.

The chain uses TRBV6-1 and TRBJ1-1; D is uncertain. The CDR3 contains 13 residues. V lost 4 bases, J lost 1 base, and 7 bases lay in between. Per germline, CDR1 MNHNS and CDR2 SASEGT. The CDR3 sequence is CASSVRENTEAFF. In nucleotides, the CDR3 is TGTGCCAGCAGTGTTCGGGAGAACACTGAAGCTTTCTTT.

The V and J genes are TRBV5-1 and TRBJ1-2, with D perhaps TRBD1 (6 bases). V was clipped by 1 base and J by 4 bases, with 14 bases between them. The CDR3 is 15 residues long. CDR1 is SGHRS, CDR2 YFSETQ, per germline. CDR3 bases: TGCGCCAGCAGCTTGACAGGGCCTCTGGGCTATGGCTACACCTTC. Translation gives CASSLTGPLGYGYTF.

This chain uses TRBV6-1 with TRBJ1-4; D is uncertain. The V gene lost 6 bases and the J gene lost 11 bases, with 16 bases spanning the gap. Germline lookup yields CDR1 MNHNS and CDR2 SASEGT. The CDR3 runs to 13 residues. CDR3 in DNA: TGTGCCAGCAGGAGACAAACCCTTGGGAAACTGTTTTTT. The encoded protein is CASRRQTLGKLFF.

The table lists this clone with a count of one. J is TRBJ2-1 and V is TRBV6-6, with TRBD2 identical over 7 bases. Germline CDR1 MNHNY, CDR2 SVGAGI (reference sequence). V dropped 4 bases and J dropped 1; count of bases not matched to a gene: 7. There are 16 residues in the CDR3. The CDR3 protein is CASSSPGEGSYNEQFF. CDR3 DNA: TGTGCCAGCAGTTCCCCCGGGGAGGGGTCCTACAATGAGCAGTTCTTC.

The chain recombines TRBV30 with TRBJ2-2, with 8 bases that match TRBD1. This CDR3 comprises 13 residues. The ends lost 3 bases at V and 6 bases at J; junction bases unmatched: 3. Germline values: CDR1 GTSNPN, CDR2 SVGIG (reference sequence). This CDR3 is CAWRWDRPGELFF. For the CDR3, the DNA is TGTGCCTGGAGATGGGACAGGCCCGGGGAGCTGTTTTTT.

CDR3 in DNA: TGCGCCAGCAGTCGCCCTCCGGGTTCTAATGAAAAACTGTTTTTT. Protein sequence: CASSRPPGSNEKLFF. The chain is built from TRBV23-1 and TRBJ1-4; the D is unclear. TRBV23-1 is assigned to the ORF class and has an uncertain function. The CDR3 is made up of 15 amino acids. V was cut by 4 bases and J by 3 bases, with 12 bases left in between.

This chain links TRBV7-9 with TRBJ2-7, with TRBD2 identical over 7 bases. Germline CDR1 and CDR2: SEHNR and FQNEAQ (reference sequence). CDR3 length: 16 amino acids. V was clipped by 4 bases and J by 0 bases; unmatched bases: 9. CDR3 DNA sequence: TGTGCCAGCAGCTCGATACTAGCGACCAGCTCCTACGAGCAGTACTTC. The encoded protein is CASSSILATSSYEQYF.

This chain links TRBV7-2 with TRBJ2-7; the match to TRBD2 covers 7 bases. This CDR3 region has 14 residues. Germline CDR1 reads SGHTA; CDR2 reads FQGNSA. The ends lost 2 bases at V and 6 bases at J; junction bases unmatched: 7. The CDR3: CASSLPGLSPEQYF. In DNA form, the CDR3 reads TGTGCCAGCAGCTTACCGGGACTATCACCCGAGCAGTACTTC.

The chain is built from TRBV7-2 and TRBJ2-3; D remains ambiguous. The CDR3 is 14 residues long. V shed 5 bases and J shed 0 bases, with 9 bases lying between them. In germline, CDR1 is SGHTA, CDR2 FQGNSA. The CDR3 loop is CASSPRLSTDTQYF. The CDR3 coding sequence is TGTGCCAGCAGCCCACGACTGAGCACAGATACGCAGTATTTT.

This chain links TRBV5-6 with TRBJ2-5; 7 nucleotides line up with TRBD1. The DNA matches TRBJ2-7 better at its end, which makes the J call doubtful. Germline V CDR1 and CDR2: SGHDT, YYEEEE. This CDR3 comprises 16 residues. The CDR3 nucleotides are TGTGCCAGCAGCTTGGGACAGGGCGTGAATTCTGACGAGCAGTACTTC. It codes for CASSLGQGVNSDEQYF.

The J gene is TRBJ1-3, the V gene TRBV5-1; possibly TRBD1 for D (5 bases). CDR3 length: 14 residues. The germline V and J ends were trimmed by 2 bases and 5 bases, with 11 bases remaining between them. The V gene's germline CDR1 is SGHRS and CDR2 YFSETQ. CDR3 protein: CASSLGESRNTIYF. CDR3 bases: TGCGCCAGCAGCTTAGGGGAATCGAGAAACACCATATATTTT.

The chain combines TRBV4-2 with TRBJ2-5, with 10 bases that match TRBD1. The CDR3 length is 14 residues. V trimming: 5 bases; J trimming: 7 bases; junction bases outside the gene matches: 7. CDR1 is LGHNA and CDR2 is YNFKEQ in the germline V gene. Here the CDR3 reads CASSSDRGEWTQYF. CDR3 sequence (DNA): TGTGCCAGCAGCTCGGACAGGGGGGAGTGGACCCAGTACTTC.

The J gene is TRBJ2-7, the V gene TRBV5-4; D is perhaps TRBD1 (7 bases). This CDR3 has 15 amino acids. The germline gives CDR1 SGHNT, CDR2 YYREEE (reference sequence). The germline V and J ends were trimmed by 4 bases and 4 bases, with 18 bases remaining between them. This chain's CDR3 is CASSPPGQGGYEQYF. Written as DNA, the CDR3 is TGTGCCAGCAGCCCCCCGGGGCAGGGGGGATACGAGCAGTACTTC.

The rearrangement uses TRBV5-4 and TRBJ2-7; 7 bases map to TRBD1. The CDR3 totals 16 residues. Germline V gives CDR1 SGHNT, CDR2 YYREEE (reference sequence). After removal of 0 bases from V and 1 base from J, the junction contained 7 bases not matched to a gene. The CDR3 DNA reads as TGTGCCAGCAGCTTGGTCGGGACAGATATTTCCTACGAGCAGTACTTC. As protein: CASSLVGTDISYEQYF.

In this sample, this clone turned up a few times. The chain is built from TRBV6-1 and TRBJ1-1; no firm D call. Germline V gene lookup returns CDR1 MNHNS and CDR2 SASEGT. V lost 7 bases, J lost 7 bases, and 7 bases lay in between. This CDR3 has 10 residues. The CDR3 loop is CASKHGEAFF. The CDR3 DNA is TGTGCCAGCAAGCATGGTGAAGCTTTCTTT.

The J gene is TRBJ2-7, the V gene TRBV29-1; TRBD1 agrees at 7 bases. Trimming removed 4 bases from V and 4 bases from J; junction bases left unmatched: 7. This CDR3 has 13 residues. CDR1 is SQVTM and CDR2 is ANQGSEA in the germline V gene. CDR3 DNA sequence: TGCAGCGTTGGGTCAGACAGGGCGTACGAGCAGTACTTC. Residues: CSVGSDRAYEQYF.

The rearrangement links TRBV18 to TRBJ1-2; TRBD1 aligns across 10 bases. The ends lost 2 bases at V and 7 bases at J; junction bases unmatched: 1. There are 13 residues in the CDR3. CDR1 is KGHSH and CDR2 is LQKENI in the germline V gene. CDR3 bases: TGTGCCAGCTCACCAGGACAGGGGGTTGGCTACACCTTC. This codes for CASSPGQGVGYTF.

DNA of the CDR3: TGTGCCAGCAGTTTAGGTTCGGGTAGCGGGGGTGAGCAGTTCTTC. Protein: CASSLGSGSGGEQFF. V is TRBV7-3 and J is TRBJ2-1; 9 nucleotides line up with TRBD2. The CDR3 has 15 amino acids. Germline values: CDR1 SGHTA, CDR2 FQGTGA. Trimming took 6 bases from V and 9 from J; bases not matched to a gene: 12.

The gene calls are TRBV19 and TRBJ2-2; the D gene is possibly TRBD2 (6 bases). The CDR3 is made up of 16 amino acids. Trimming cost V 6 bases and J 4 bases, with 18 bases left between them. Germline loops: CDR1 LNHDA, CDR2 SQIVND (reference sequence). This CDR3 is CASSGGGVLPTGELFF. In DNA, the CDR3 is TGTGCCAGTAGCGGAGGCGGGGTTTTACCCACCGGGGAGCTGTTTTTT.

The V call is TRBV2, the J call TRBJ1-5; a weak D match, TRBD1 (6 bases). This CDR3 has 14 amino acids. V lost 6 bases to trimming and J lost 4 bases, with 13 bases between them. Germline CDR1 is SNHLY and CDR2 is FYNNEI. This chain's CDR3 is CASRQDSQNQPQHF. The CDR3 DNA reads TGTGCCAGCAGACAGGACAGTCAGAATCAGCCCCAGCATTTT.

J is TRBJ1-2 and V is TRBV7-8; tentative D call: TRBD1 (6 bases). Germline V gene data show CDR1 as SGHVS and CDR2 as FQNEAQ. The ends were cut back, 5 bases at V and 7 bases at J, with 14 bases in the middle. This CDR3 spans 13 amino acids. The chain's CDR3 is CASSRDRRRGYTF. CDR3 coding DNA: TGTGCCAGCAGCAGAGACAGGCGCCGTGGCTACACCTTC. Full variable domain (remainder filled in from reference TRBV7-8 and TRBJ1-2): GAGVSQSPRYKVAKRGQDVALRCDPISGHVSLFWYQQALGQGPEFLTYFQNEAQLDKSGLPSDRFFAERPEGSVSTLKIQRTQQEDSAVYLCASSRDRRRGYTFGSGTRLTVV.

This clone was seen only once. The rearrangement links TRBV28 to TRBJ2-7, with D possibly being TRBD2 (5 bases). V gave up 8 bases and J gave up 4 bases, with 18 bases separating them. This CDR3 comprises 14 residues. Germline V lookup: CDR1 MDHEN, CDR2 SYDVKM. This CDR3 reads CASGLTGSAYEQYF. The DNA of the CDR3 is TGTGCCAGCGGCCTAACCGGTAGCGCGTACGAGCAGTACTTC.

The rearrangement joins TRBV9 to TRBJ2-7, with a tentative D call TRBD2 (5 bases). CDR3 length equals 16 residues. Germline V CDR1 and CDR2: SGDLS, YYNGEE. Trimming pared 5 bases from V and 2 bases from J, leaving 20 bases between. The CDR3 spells CASSADTSRGPYEQYF. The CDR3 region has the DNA TGTGCCAGCAGTGCGGATACTAGTCGTGGCCCCTACGAGCAGTACTTC.

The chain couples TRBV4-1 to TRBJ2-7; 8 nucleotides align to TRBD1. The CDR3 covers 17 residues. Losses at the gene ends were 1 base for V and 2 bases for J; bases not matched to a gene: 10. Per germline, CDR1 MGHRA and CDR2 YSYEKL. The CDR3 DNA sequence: TGCGCCAGCAGCCAAGTGACAGGGGTCCTGACAACCTACGAGCAGTACTTC. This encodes CASSQVTGVLTTYEQYF.

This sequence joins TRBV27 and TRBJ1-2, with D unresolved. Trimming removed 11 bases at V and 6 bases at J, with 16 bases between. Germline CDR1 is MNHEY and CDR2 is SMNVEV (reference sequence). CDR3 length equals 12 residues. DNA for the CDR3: TGTGCCCCTCAGCCGTCCGCGGATGGCTACACCTTC. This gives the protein CAPQPSADGYTF.

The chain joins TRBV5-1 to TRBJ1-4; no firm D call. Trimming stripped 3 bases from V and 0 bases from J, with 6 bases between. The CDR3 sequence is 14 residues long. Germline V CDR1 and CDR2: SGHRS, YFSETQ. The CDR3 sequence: CASSSQATNEKLFF. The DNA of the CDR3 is TGCGCCAGCAGCTCTCAGGCAACTAATGAAAAACTGTTTTTT.